The source of this T cell receptor beta chain is a study of T cell repertoires in cytomegalovirus infection. TCRdb processed the reads anew with MiXCR; each CDR3 protein has one entry. The data contain roughly 920,000 distinct CDR3 sequences, around 32% of them singletons. Between the trimmed V and J ends, which lost 7 bases and 4 bases, there was a span of 10 bases. In germline, CDR1 is LNHDA, CDR2 SQIVND (reference sequence). CDR3 size: 12 residues. General study findings and limits: Summed frequency of shared TCR beta families picked out CMV carriers who also had the relevant HLA.

Comment on this clonotype: Antigen unknown.

The chain uses TRBV19 and TRBJ1-1; D not resolved. Sequenced material: cultured CD8+ T cells from PBMCs, taken from culture after CMV antigen stimulation. This clonotype was obtained from a human donor in good health (CMV status not recorded). Some clones in this sample may be carry-over from other donors' samples. This CDR3 reads CASTHGSTEAFF. The CDR3 DNA reads as TGTGCCAGTACCCACGGGAGCACTGAAGCTTTCTTT.